This T cell receptor beta chain stems from a study of tumor-infiltrating lymphocytes in primary liver carcinoma. In the study overall: Patients of both sexes were 30 to 69 years old.

The CDR3 contains 16 residues. Germline V gene sequence: CDR1 SGHAT, CDR2 FQNNGV. Constant-region priming of 500 ng total RNA yielded TCR beta cDNA. Employing slightly modified ARM-PCR, three nested multiplex PCR rounds were run, and these gave rise to the TCR beta libraries. The first two PCR rounds used TRBV1-TRBV30 forward primers with a C-beta reverse primer, approximately 11 cycles each. Using its own MiXCR run on the multiplex PCR reads, TCRdb lists one record per CDR3 protein. The data hold about 130,000 distinct CDR3 sequences, with 64% observed a single time. This clonotype was seen just once. Its cognate antigen is unknown. Germline and junction disagree at one end, which may indicate a read error. It was from roughly 20-30 mg of unsorted bulk tissue that RNA and DNA were co-extracted. Samples were taken from five separate regions of every tumor. General study findings and limits: Only about 7.5-25% of top clones were detected in all five tumor regions. Tumor-adjacent and tumor-blood pairs shared less of their repertoires than tumor region pairs shared.

The rearrangement uses TRBV11-2 and TRBJ1-1, with a possible D match to TRBD1 (6 bases). This sequence was found in a woman aged 60-75 years with primary liver carcinoma and hepatitis B virus infection. Material: liver tumor tissue from sampling region 3. Subset meaning: tumor region T3, left-lateral pole. CDR3 DNA sequence: TGTGCCAGCAACTTAGCCCTCAGGGGTTCGGGCACTGAAGCTTTCTTT. It codes for CASNLALRGSGTEAFF.